A single sample gave rise to the 20 T cell receptor beta chains below, sequenced in a study of blood T cell repertoires in COVID-19. Libraries were prepared by immunoSEQ multiplex PCR; TCRdb keeps only in-frame clonotypes and omits some of them. This table has fewer than 350,000 clones, about 88% appearing once. Sequencing used PBMCs or T cells enriched from blood (not recorded which). These receptors were taken from an older woman in a cohort exposed to, infected with or recovered from COVID-19 (not recorded which).

This clone was observed a handful of times. This sequence joins TRBV2 and TRBJ1-5, with 8 nucleotides matching TRBD1. The germline gives CDR1 SNHLY, CDR2 FYNNEI. This CDR3 contains 18 residues. The junction had 13 bases not matched to a gene; V was cut back by 4 bases and J by 2 bases. The DNA of the CDR3 is TGTGCCAGCAGTGTACAGGGGGTTGAACATGGGGGCAATCAGCCCCAGCATTTT. It translates to CASSVQGVEHGGNQPQHF.

This rearrangement joins TRBV4-2 to TRBJ1-1; 9 positions agree with TRBD1. With 4 bases clipped from V and 4 bases from J, the junction kept 10 bases outside the gene matches. In germline, CDR1 is LGHNA, CDR2 YNFKEQ. The CDR3 is 16 residues long. CDR3 DNA sequence: TGTGCCAGCAGCCTCGGACAGGGGACAGGTAGCACTGAAGCTTTCTTT. The encoded protein is CASSLGQGTGSTEAFF.

This rearrangement joins TRBV6-5 to TRBJ2-3; D is perhaps TRBD2 (6 bases). V was pared by 6 bases and J by 1 base, with 14 bases between. Looked up from germline, CDR1 is MNHEY and CDR2 is SVGAGI. The CDR3 sequence is 15 residues long. CDR3 coding DNA: TGTGCCAGCAGAACGTGGTCGGGAGGCACAGATACGCAGTATTTT. It yields the protein CASRTWSGGTDTQYF.

The V gene is TRBV29-1, the J gene TRBJ2-1; possible D gene TRBD1, 6 bases. The CDR3 totals 15 residues. Germline values: CDR1 SQVTM, CDR2 ANQGSEA. V lost 2 bases, J lost 4 bases, and 15 bases lay in between. The CDR3 here is CSVEKGGMGYNEQFF. In DNA form, the CDR3 reads TGCAGCGTTGAAAAAGGGGGTATGGGATACAATGAGCAGTTCTTC.

V and J are TRBV10-3 and TRBJ1-4; D is undetermined. Per the germline V gene, CDR1 is ENHRY and CDR2 is SYGVKD. This CDR3 contains 11 residues. V lost 10 bases and J lost 8, with 11 bases in between. The CDR3: CATSAGEKLFF. DNA for the CDR3: TGTGCCACCTCTGCGGGGGAAAAACTGTTTTTT.

The rearrangement uses TRBV28 and TRBJ1-1, with D uncertain. Germline-derived CDR1 and CDR2 are MDHEN and SYDVKM. V dropped 6 bases and J dropped 5 bases, with 16 bases sitting between them. The CDR3 is made up of 14 amino acids. The CDR3: CASRLGRGRTEAFF. Here the CDR3 DNA reads TGTGCCAGCAGACTGGGCCGGGGTAGAACTGAAGCTTTCTTT. Looking up the rest from reference TRBV28 and TRBJ1-1 gives the full variable domain: DVKVTQSSRYLVKRTGEKVFLECVQDMDHENMFWYRQDPGLGLRLIYFSYDVKMKEKGDIPEGYSVSREKKERFSLILESASTNQTSMYLCASRLGRGRTEAFFGQGTRLTVV.

The chain couples TRBV4-3 to TRBJ2-7; TRBD2 might be the D (6 bases). Per germline, CDR1 LGHNA and CDR2 YSLEER. The length of the CDR3 is 15 residues. The V end lost 0 bases, the J end lost 2 bases, and 11 bases lay between the germline ends. CDR3 residues: CASSQDAGGAYEQYF. DNA of the CDR3: TGCGCCAGCAGCCAAGATGCCGGGGGAGCCTACGAGCAGTACTTC.

In this sample, this clone turned up once. The rearrangement uses TRBV19 and TRBJ1-1, with 7 bases aligning to TRBD1. V lost 4 bases, J lost 0 bases, and 5 bases stayed unmatched. Germline V lookup: CDR1 LNHDA, CDR2 SQIVND (reference sequence). The CDR3 length is 15 residues. The CDR3 DNA is TGTGCCAGTAGTACTTCCGGGACAGTGAACACTGAAGCTTTCTTT. This encodes CASSTSGTVNTEAFF.

The chain is built from TRBV12-5 and TRBJ1-2; maybe TRBD1 (6 bases). CDR3 length equals 13 residues. The germline V gene has CDR1 LGHNT and CDR2 FRNRAP. Trimming removed 5 bases from V and 7 bases from J, with 14 bases in between. This CDR3 reads CASGTTGSSGYTF. The CDR3 bases are TGTGCTAGTGGTACAACAGGGTCTAGTGGCTACACCTTC.

The chain is built from TRBV9 and TRBJ2-7, with 9 bases lining up with TRBD2. This CDR3 comprises 15 residues. V shed 0 bases and J 4 bases; nucleotides not matched to a gene: 5. The germline V gene encodes CDR1 SGDLS and CDR2 YYNGEE. The CDR3 protein is CASSVAPSGMYEQYF. The CDR3 DNA follows: TGTGCCAGCAGCGTAGCGCCTAGCGGGATGTACGAGCAGTACTTC.

As DNA, the CDR3 is TGCGCCAGCAGCTTGGGGCGGGTTGGCACCGGGGAGCTGTTTTTT. It translates to CASSLGRVGTGELFF. The J gene is TRBJ2-2, the V gene TRBV5-1, with D possibly matching TRBD2 (5 bases). Trimming shortened V by 0 bases and J by 4 bases, and 10 bases separated the two germline ends. The length of the CDR3 is 15 residues. From germline, CDR1 is SGHRS and CDR2 YFSETQ.

The chain has TRBV19 and TRBJ1-1, with D unresolved. This CDR3 has 15 amino acids. CDR1 is LNHDA and CDR2 is SQIVND in the germline V gene (reference sequence). The ends were cut back, 0 bases at V and 7 bases at J, with 15 bases in the middle. This CDR3 is CASSIDETKGGEAFF. CDR3 DNA sequence: TGTGCCAGTAGTATAGATGAGACGAAAGGCGGTGAAGCTTTCTTT.

The chain couples TRBV5-4 to TRBJ2-5, with 9 bases aligning to TRBD2. Per germline, CDR1 SGHNT and CDR2 YYREEE (reference sequence). This CDR3 region has 20 residues. V was clipped by 4 bases and J by 2 bases; unmatched bases: 21. The CDR3 DNA sequence: TGTGCCAGCAGCGGGGAGGGAGAGGGTAGCGGGAGAATCCGGCAAGAGACCCAGTACTTC. Its protein is CASSGEGEGSGRIRQETQYF.

V is TRBV30 and J is TRBJ1-6; D gene unclear. The CDR3 loop spans 20 amino acids. The germline V gene has CDR1 GTSNPN and CDR2 SVGIG (reference sequence). Trimming removed 4 bases from V and 0 bases from J, with 25 bases in between. The chain's CDR3 is CAWNPRDFTTKNSYNSPLHF. In DNA, the CDR3 is TGTGCCTGGAACCCCCGGGATTTCACCACTAAAAACTCCTATAATTCACCCCTCCACTTT.

This chain links TRBV9 with TRBJ2-7; the match to TRBD1 covers 8 bases. Germline CDR1 SGDLS, CDR2 YYNGEE. V gave up 0 bases and J gave up 6 bases; unmatched junction bases: 2. This CDR3 contains 13 residues. The CDR3, as DNA: TGTGCCAGCAGCGTAGGGACAGGGAGCGAGCAGTACTTC. Protein sequence: CASSVGTGSEQYF.

The J gene is TRBJ1-6, the V gene TRBV2, with a weak D call TRBD1 (5 bases). Germline V gene data show CDR1 as SNHLY and CDR2 as FYNNEI. This CDR3 is 15 amino acids long. Trimming pared 3 bases from V and 7 bases from J, leaving 13 bases between. CDR3 protein: CASSDRGIGNSPLHF. As DNA, the CDR3 is TGTGCCAGCAGTGACCGGGGGATTGGGAATTCACCCCTCCACTTT.

J is TRBJ2-3 and V is TRBV29-1; possibly TRBD2 for D (6 bases). The CDR3 has 12 residues. Germline V gene lookup returns CDR1 SQVTM and CDR2 ANQGSEA. Here the CDR3 reads CAGWGKGDTQYF. CDR3 DNA sequence: TGCGCGGGGTGGGGGAAGGGGGATACGCAGTATTTT.

This sequence joins TRBV2 and TRBJ1-6, with D possibly being TRBD1 (5 bases). Trimming shortened V by 6 bases and J by 7 bases, and 16 bases separated the two germline ends. Germline lookup yields CDR1 SNHLY and CDR2 FYNNEI. This CDR3 region has 15 residues. CDR3 DNA: TGTGCCAGCAGGGTAGGGGCAGGGAAGAATTCACCCCTCCACTTT. It yields the protein CASRVGAGKNSPLHF.

This chain joins TRBV11-2 and TRBJ1-3; no clear D gene. V lost 5 bases and J lost 0, with 11 bases in between. The V gene's germline CDR1 is SGHAT and CDR2 FQNNGV. CDR3 length equals 15 residues. CDR3 in amino acids: CASSLGSSSGNTIYF. CDR3 bases: TGTGCCAGCAGCCTCGGGAGTTCCTCTGGAAACACCATATATTTT.

This chain links TRBV27 with TRBJ1-5, with 8 bases identical to TRBD1. Germline V gene lookup returns CDR1 MNHEY and CDR2 SMNVEV (reference sequence). The CDR3 runs 16 residues. The J segment lost 3 bases and the V segment lost 2 bases, leaving 6 bases of the junction unmatched. In DNA, the CDR3 is TGTGCCAGCAGTTTAGGAGGACAGGGCTTCAATCAGCCCCAGCATTTT. Translation gives CASSLGGQGFNQPQHF.